This T cell receptor beta chain originates from a study of blood T cell repertoires in COVID-19. The wider study: Sites across the United States, Italy and Spain contributed samples from acute and convalescent COVID-19.

Ages ranged from about 18 to 100 years, with residence in about 23 US areas. Cohort assignment relied on participant-reported clinical history. To note about this clone: Other DNA sequences in the sample encode the same CDR3.

Measured with immunoSEQ multiplex PCR; TCRdb has only the in-frame clones, and not every one. Among some 300,000 clones listed, over 85% were seen once. The sequenced sample consisted of PBMCs or T cells enriched from blood (not recorded which). The TCR was taken from a woman aged 50 to 60 who had been exposed to COVID-19.

CDR3 sequence: CASSQGQFYGYTF. In nucleotides, the CDR3 is TGTGCCAGCAGCCAAGGTCAGTTCTATGGCTACACCTTC. This rearrangement joins TRBV3-1 (or the pseudogene TRBV3-2) to TRBJ1-2; D gene unclear. There are 13 residues in the CDR3. Germline CDR1 and CDR2: LGHDT and YNNKEL (reference sequence). V was shortened by 1 base and J by 4 bases, with 7 bases between the two germline ends.